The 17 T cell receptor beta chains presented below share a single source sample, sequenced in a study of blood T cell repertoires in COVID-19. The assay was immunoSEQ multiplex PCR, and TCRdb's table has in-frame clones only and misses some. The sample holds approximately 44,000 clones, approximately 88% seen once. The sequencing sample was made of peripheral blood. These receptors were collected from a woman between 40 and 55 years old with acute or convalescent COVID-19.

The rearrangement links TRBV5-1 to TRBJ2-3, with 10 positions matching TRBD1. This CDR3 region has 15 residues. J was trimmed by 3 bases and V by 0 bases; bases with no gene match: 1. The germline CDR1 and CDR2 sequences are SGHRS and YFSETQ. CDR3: CASSLAGQGTDTQYF. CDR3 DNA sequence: TGCGCCAGCAGCTTGGCGGGACAGGGGACAGATACGCAGTATTTT. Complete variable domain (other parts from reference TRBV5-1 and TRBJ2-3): KAGVTQTPRYLIKTRGQQVTLSCSPISGHRSVSWYQQTPGQGLQFLFEYFSETQRNKGNFPGRFSGRQFSNSRSEMNVSTLELGDSALYLCASSLAGQGTDTQYFGPGTRLTVL.

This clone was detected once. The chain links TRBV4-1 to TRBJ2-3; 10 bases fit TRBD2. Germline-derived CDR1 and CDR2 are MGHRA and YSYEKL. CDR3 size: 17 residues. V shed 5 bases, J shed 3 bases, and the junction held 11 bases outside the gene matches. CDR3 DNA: TGCGCCAGCAGCGTCCGAGGAGCGGGAGGGCCTACAGATACGCAGTATTTT. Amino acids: CASSVRGAGGPTDTQYF.

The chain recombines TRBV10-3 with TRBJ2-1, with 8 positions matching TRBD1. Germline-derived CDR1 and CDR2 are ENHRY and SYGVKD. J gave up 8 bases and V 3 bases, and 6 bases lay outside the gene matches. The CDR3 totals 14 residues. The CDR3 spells CAISEGQGVDEQFF. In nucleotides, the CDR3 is TGTGCCATCAGTGAAGGACAGGGTGTGGATGAGCAGTTCTTC.

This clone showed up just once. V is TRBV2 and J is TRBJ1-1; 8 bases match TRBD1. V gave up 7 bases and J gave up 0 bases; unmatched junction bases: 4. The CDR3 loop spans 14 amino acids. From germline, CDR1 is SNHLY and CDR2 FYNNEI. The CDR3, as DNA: TGTGCCAGCACTACGGACAGGGTGAACACTGAAGCTTTCTTT. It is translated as CASTTDRVNTEAFF.

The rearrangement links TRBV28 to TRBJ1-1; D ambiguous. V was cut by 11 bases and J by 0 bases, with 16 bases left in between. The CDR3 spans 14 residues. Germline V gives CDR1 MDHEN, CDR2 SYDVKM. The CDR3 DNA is TGTGCCTCCTACCCCGGTGACATGAACACTGAAGCTTTCTTT. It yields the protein CASYPGDMNTEAFF.

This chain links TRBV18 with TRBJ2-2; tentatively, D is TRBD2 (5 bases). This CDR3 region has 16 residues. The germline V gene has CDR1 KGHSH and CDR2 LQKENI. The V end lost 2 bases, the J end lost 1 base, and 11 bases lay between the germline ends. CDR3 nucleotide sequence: TGTGCCAGCTCACCATTCGGGGTTGAGAACACCGGGGAGCTGTTTTTT. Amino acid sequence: CASSPFGVENTGELFF.

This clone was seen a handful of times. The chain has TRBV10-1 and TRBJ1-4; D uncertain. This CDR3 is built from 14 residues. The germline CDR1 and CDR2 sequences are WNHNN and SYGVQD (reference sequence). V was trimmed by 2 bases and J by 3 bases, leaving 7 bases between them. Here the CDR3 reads CASSEPSSNEKLFF. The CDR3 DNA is TGCGCCAGCAGTGAGCCGTCCTCTAATGAAAAACTGTTTTTT.

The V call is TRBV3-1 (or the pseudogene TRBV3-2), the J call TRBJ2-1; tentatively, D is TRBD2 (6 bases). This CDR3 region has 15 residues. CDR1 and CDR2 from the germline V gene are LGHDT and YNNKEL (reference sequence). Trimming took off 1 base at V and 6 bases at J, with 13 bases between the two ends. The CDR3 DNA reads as TGTGCCAGCAGCCAAGCGGGAGACACCGGCAATGAGCAGTTCTTC. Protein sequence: CASSQAGDTGNEQFF.

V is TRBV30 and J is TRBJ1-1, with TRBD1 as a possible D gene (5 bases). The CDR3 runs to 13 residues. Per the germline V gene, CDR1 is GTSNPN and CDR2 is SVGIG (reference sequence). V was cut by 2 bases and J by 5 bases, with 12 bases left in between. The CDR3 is CAWSSQGGTEAFF. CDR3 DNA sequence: TGTGCCTGGAGTTCTCAGGGAGGTACTGAAGCTTTCTTT.

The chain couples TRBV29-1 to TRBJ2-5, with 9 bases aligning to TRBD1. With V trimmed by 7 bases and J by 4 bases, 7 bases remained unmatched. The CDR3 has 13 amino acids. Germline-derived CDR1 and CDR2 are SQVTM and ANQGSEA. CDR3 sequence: CSGRDRVGETQYF. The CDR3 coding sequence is TGCAGCGGACGGGACAGGGTGGGAGAGACCCAGTACTTC.

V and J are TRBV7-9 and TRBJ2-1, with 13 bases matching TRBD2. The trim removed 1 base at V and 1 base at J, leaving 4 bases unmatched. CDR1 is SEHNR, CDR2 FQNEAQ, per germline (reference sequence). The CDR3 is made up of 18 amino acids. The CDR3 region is CASSLGTSGRLSYNEQFF. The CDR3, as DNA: TGTGCCAGCAGCTTAGGGACTAGCGGGAGATTATCCTACAATGAGCAGTTCTTC.

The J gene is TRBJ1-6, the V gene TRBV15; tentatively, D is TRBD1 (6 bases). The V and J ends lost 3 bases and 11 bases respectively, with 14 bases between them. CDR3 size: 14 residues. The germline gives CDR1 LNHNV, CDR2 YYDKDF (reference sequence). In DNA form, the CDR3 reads TGTGCCACCAGCAGGTATGGGGGCGAAGCACCCCTCCACTTT. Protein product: CATSRYGGEAPLHF.

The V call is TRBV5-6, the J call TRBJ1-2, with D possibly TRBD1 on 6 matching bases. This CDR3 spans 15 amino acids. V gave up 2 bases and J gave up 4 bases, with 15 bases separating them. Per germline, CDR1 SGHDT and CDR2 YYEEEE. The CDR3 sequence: CASSLRGGYGYGYTF. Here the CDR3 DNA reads TGTGCCAGCAGCTTAAGGGGGGGCTATGGCTATGGCTACACCTTC.

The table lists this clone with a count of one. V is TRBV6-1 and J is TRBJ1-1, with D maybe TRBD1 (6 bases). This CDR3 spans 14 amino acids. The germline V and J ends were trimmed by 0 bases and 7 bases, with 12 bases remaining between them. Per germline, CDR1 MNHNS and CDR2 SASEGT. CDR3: CASSEASGEGEAFF. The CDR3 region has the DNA TGTGCCAGCAGTGAAGCGTCAGGGGAGGGTGAAGCTTTCTTT.

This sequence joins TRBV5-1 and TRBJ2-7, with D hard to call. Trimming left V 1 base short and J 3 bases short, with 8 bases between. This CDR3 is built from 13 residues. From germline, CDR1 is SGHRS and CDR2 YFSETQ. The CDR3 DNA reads TGCGCCAGCAGCTTGCCCACAATCTACGAGCAGTACTTC. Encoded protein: CASSLPTIYEQYF.

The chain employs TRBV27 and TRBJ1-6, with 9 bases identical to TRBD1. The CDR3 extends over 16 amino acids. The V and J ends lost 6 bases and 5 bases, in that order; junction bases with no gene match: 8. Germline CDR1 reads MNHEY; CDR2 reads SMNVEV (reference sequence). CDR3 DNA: TGTGCCAGCAGGAGATACAGGGGGCAGAATAATTCACCCCTCCACTTT. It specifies CASRRYRGQNNSPLHF.

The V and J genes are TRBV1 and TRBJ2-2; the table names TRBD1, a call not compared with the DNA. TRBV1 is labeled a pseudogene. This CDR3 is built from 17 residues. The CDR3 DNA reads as TGCACCAGCAGCCAAGATTCGACAGCCCAGAACACCGGGGAGCTGTTTTTT. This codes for CTSSQDSTAQNTGELFF.